Each of the 21 T cell receptor beta chains below was sequenced from the same sample in a study of blood T cell repertoires in COVID-19. Only in-frame clones appear in the TCRdb table, and some are missing; sequencing was by immunoSEQ multiplex PCR. The table includes 70,000 to 100,000 clones, approximately 80% detected once. The specimen was peripheral blood. Every receptor here comes from a human donor in a cohort sampled during active COVID-19.

The chain combines TRBV10-1 with TRBJ2-1, with TRBD2 as a possible D gene (5 bases). The germline V and J ends were trimmed by 3 bases and 0 bases, with 12 bases remaining between them. From germline, CDR1 is WNHNN and CDR2 SYGVQD (reference sequence). The CDR3 runs 16 residues. The chain's CDR3 is CASSDPGSGSYNEQFF. The CDR3 DNA reads TGCGCCAGCAGTGACCCGGGGAGCGGCTCCTACAATGAGCAGTTCTTC.

This sequence joins TRBV28 and TRBJ2-7; D is unresolved. The CDR3 runs 13 residues. V lost 6 bases and J 5 bases, leaving 14 bases between the germline ends. Germline V gene sequence: CDR1 MDHEN, CDR2 SYDVKM. The CDR3, as DNA: TGTGCCAGCAGAATTGCGGCGGTCCACGAGCAGTACTTC. Amino acid sequence: CASRIAAVHEQYF.

The CDR3 spells CSVKTSGSSYEQYF. CDR3 DNA: TGCAGCGTGAAAACTAGCGGGAGTTCCTACGAGCAGTACTTC. The chain combines TRBV29-1 with TRBJ2-7, with TRBD2 identical over 11 bases. The V and J ends lost 6 bases and 1 base, in that order; junction bases with no gene match: 5. Looked up from germline, CDR1 is SQVTM and CDR2 is ANQGSEA. The CDR3 has 14 residues.

V gene TRBV19 combines with J gene TRBJ1-3; D is unclear. V was trimmed by 4 bases and J by 0 bases, leaving 13 bases between them. Germline assignment: CDR1 LNHDA and CDR2 SQIVND (reference sequence). This CDR3 contains 16 residues. Here the CDR3 reads CASSKILAVSGNTIYF. DNA for the CDR3: TGTGCCAGTAGTAAAATCCTGGCCGTCTCTGGAAACACCATATATTTT.

The chain carries TRBV7-3 and TRBJ2-3; perhaps TRBD1 as D (5 bases). The CDR3 contains 15 residues. Germline CDR1 is SGHTA and CDR2 is FQGTGA. V was shortened by 5 bases and J by 6 bases, with 18 bases between the two germline ends. The CDR3 DNA reads TGTGCCAGCAGCCCCAACGGGCAGGGTGGGGATACGCAGTATTTT. Translated: CASSPNGQGGDTQYF.

The gene calls are TRBV10-2 and TRBJ2-3, with D maybe TRBD2 (5 bases). The CDR3 has 16 amino acids. Germline values: CDR1 WSHSY, CDR2 SAAADI. V gave up 7 bases and J gave up 0 bases, with 17 bases separating them. In nucleotides, the CDR3 is TGCGCCAGCACCCAAGGACTTACACCGAGCACAGATACGCAGTATTTT. Translating it yields CASTQGLTPSTDTQYF.

The chain joins TRBV6-5 to TRBJ1-5, with 9 bases aligning to TRBD1. Germline CDR1 reads MNHEY; CDR2 reads SVGAGI. With 6 bases clipped from V and 4 bases from J, the junction kept 4 bases outside the gene matches. This CDR3 is 14 amino acids long. In nucleotides, the CDR3 is TGTGCCAGCAGGCAGACAGGGGGGAATCAGCCCCAGCATTTT. Protein product: CASRQTGGNQPQHF.

The rearrangement links TRBV5-4 to TRBJ1-6; 8 bases align to TRBD1. V lost 0 bases to trimming and J lost 10 bases; unmatched junction nucleotides: 3. The CDR3 has 14 residues. CDR1 and CDR2 from the germline V gene are SGHNT and YYREEE (reference sequence). CDR3 protein: CASSLETGGSPLHF. The CDR3 DNA is TGTGCCAGCAGCTTGGAAACAGGGGGGTCACCCCTCCACTTT.

This clone came up a few times. The V call is TRBV20-1, the J call TRBJ2-7; D is perhaps TRBD2 (7 bases). V shed 4 bases and J shed 13 bases, with 20 bases lying between them. Germline assignment: CDR1 DFQATT and CDR2 SNEGSKA (reference sequence). The CDR3 is 12 residues long. The DNA for the CDR3 is TGCAGTGCTATTGAAATGGGGCGGGGGCCCTACTTC. Translation gives CSAIEMGRGPYF.

This rearrangement joins TRBV5-1 to TRBJ2-7; 8 bases line up with TRBD1. J gave up 0 bases and V 4 bases, and 3 bases lay outside the gene matches. Germline V gene sequence: CDR1 SGHRS, CDR2 YFSETQ. The CDR3 contains 14 residues. Here the CDR3 DNA reads TGCGCCAGCAGCCGCGGACAGGGCTCCTACGAGCAGTACTTC. It specifies CASSRGQGSYEQYF.

The chain uses TRBV5-1 and TRBJ2-3, with D maybe TRBD1 (6 bases). This CDR3 has 14 residues. V gave up 2 bases and J gave up 2 bases, with 9 bases separating them. Germline V gene data show CDR1 as SGHRS and CDR2 as YFSETQ. The CDR3 DNA is TGCGCCAGCAGCTTTAGGGGGACCACAGATACGCAGTATTTT. Amino acid sequence: CASSFRGTTDTQYF.

The chain links TRBV11-2 to TRBJ1-4; D unclear. This CDR3 is built from 15 residues. Trimming took off 5 bases at V and 8 bases at J, with 18 bases between the two ends. The germline V gene encodes CDR1 SGHAT and CDR2 FQNNGV. CDR3 DNA sequence: TGTGCCAGCAGCCCGGACGGCGGGAGGCGGGAAAAACTGTTTTTT. Protein product: CASSPDGGRREKLFF.

The chain carries TRBV5-1 and TRBJ2-2; D may be TRBD2 (6 bases). Germline lookup yields CDR1 SGHRS and CDR2 YFSETQ. V was trimmed by 3 bases and J by 4 bases, leaving 19 bases between them. The CDR3 totals 17 residues. CDR3 amino acids: CASSSSPQAGTTGELFF. The CDR3 nucleotides read TGCGCCAGCAGCTCGTCCCCGCAGGCGGGGACCACCGGGGAGCTGTTTTTT.

The chain joins TRBV5-8 to TRBJ1-5, with TRBD1 matching 7 bases. This CDR3 spans 15 amino acids. V shed 4 bases and J 3 bases; nucleotides not matched to a gene: 7. From germline, CDR1 is SGHTS and CDR2 YDEGEE. CDR3 loop: CASSQGGSANQPQHF. The CDR3 DNA reads TGTGCCAGCAGCCAAGGGGGCTCGGCCAATCAGCCCCAGCATTTT.

CDR3: CASSKPGTSGNNEQFF. CDR3 DNA: TGTGCCAGCAGCAAGCCCGGGACTAGCGGTAACAATGAGCAGTTCTTC. The rearrangement links TRBV9 to TRBJ2-1, with 11 bases aligning to TRBD2. From germline, CDR1 is SGDLS and CDR2 YYNGEE. The CDR3 runs to 16 residues. The V segment lost 4 bases and the J segment 5 bases; nucleotides outside the gene matches: 8.

This clone has more than one count but fewer than ten. The V gene is TRBV10-3, the J gene TRBJ1-2, with a tentative D call TRBD1 (6 bases). CDR1 is ENHRY, CDR2 SYGVKD, per germline. This CDR3 is 15 amino acids long. The ends were cut back, 5 bases at V and 0 bases at J, with 13 bases in the middle. The CDR3 DNA sequence: TGTGCCATCAGTCCCCAGGGGCTAGCTAACTATGGCTACACCTTC. Amino acids: CAISPQGLANYGYTF.

The rearrangement links TRBV7-9 to TRBJ2-5; 13 bases line up with TRBD2. The CDR3 contains 15 residues. Germline CDR1 is SEHNR and CDR2 is FQNEAQ (reference sequence). V lost 5 bases, J lost 3 bases, and 3 bases stayed unmatched. As DNA, the CDR3 is TGTGCCAGCAGCGACGGACTAGCGGGAGAAGAGACCCAGTACTTC. It yields the protein CASSDGLAGEETQYF.

This clone was picked up one time. The rearrangement joins TRBV7-2 to TRBJ2-3; D remains ambiguous. Between the trimmed V and J ends, which lost 5 bases and 4 bases, there was a span of 10 bases. CDR3 size: 13 residues. CDR1 and CDR2 from the germline V gene are SGHTA and FQGNSA. This CDR3 is CASSPRGPDTQYF. The CDR3 nucleotides read TGTGCCAGCAGCCCACGTGGGCCAGATACGCAGTATTTT.

The V gene is TRBV4-1, the J gene TRBJ2-1; perhaps TRBD2 as D (6 bases). V was pared by 3 bases and J by 0 bases, with 18 bases between. This CDR3 is 18 amino acids long. CDR1 is MGHRA and CDR2 is YSYEKL in the germline V gene. Here the CDR3 reads CASSHHPVGGGSYNEQFF. CDR3 DNA: TGCGCCAGCAGCCATCACCCGGTTGGGGGAGGCTCCTACAATGAGCAGTTCTTC.

The DNA for the CDR3 is TGTGCCAGCAGTGAAAGTGGCGGGGGGCTTGGCTACACCTTC. Translated, it gives CASSESGGGLGYTF. This chain links TRBV2 with TRBJ1-2; D possibly corresponds to TRBD1 (6 bases). The ends were cut back, 2 bases at V and 7 bases at J, with 14 bases in the middle. This CDR3 region has 14 residues. CDR1 and CDR2 (germline): SNHLY, FYNNEI.

This clone was found a few times. The chain recombines TRBV12-3 or TRBV12-4 with TRBJ2-1, with TRBD1 as a possible D gene (6 bases). V was shortened by 4 bases and J by 12 bases, with 13 bases between the two germline ends. This CDR3 has 12 amino acids. The CDR3 nucleotides read TGTGCCAGCAGTTACGGAGACAGGCCGCAGTTCTTC. Its protein product is CASSYGDRPQFF.